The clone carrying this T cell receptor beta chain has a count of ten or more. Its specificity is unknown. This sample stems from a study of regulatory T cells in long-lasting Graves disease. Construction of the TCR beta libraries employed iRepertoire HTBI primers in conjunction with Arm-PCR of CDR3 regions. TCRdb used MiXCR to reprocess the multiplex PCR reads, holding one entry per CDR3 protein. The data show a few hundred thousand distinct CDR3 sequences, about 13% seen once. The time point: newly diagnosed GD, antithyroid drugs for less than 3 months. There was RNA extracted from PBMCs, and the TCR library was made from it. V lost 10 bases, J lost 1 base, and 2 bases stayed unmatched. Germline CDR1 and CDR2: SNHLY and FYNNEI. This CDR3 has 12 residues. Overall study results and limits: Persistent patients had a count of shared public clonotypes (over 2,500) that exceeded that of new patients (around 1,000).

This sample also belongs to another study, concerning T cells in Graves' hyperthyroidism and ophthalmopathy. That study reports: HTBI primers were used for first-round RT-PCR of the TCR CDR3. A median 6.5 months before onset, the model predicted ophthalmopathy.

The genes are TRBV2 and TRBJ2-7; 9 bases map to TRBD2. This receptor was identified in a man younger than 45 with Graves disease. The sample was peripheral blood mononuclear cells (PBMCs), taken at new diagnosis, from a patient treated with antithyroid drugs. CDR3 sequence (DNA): TGTGCCACCCTAGCGGGATCCTACGAGCAGTACTTC. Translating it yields CATLAGSYEQYF.